Here is one T cell receptor (beta chain) with its context. Profiled with immunoSEQ multiplex PCR; TCRdb holds only in-frame clones, not every one. The table lists 2,500 to 3,000 clones, around 70% of them singletons. V lost 3 bases to trimming and J lost 2 bases, with 15 bases between them. Germline lookup yields CDR1 SGHVS and CDR2 FQNEAQ. The CDR3 extends over 16 amino acids. The data belong to a study of high-grade serous ovarian cancer treatment subgroups. The tumor samples were collected prior to definitive surgery or chemotherapy. This sequence originates from a human donor with high-grade serous ovarian cancer. Source material: tumor tissue. The V gene is TRBV7-8, the J gene TRBJ2-3; D is possibly TRBD2 (5 bases). CDR3 sequence (DNA): TGTGCCAGCAGCTTCATGAATACGGGATACACAGATACGCAGTATTTT. It yields the protein CASSFMNTGYTDTQYF.